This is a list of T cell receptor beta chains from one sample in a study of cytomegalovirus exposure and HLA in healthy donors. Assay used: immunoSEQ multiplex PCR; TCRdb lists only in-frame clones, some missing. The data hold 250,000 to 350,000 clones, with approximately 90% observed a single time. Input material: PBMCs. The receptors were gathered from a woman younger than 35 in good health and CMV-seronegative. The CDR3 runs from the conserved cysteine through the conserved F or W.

CDR3: CASSPDARGDNEQFF
V: TRBV5-6
J: TRBJ2-1

CDR3: CASGTGHYNEQFF
V: TRBV12-5
J: TRBJ2-1

CDR3: CASSPGGDTQYF
V: TRBV7-6
J: TRBJ2-3

CDR3: CASSQIVGAPYEQYF
V: TRBV4-1
J: TRBJ2-7

CDR3: CASSLGRTSGRGEQFF
V: TRBV13
J: TRBJ2-1

CDR3: CASSPSTGDYNEQFF
V: TRBV18
J: TRBJ2-1

CDR3: CASSLSQGAAGELFF
V: TRBV5-6
J: TRBJ2-2

CDR3: CASSVASGGGWTEAFF
V: TRBV9
J: TRBJ1-1

CDR3: CASSLLSQNTEAFF
V: TRBV28
J: TRBJ1-1

CDR3: CASSLSGISYNEQFF
V: TRBV18
J: TRBJ2-1

CDR3: CASSESGAPGGDTQYF
V: TRBV10-1
J: TRBJ2-3

CDR3: CAISLTATTNEKLFF
V: TRBV10-3
J: TRBJ1-4

CDR3: CASRVAGEIFEQYF
V: TRBV2
J: TRBJ2-7

CDR3: CASSGTGATEAFF
V: TRBV7-3
J: TRBJ1-1

CDR3: CSVLGDLTRNYGYTF
V: TRBV29-1
J: TRBJ1-2

CDR3: CASSLPTGGYEQYF
V: TRBV5-1
J: TRBJ2-7

CDR3: CASTPGLHGDGYGYTF
V: TRBV6-6
J: TRBJ1-2

CDR3: CASGSAVGIDTIYF
V: TRBV7-2
J: TRBJ1-3

CDR3: CASSLGTSGSLSGETQYF
V: TRBV11-3
J: TRBJ2-5

CDR3: CASSNTDSLATEAFF
V: TRBV11-1
J: TRBJ1-1

CDR3: CASSFGTGGEKLFF
V: TRBV7-2
J: TRBJ1-4

CDR3: CASSSEGALRVGNTEAFF
V: TRBV28
J: TRBJ1-1

CDR3: CASGNFAGTPTYEQYF
V: TRBV28
J: TRBJ2-7

CDR3: CASSGEGGDSLTSGSSYF
V: TRBV6-1
J: TRBJ2-7

CDR3: CASSPTGQRVSNSGNTIYF
V: TRBV18
J: TRBJ1-3

CDR3: CASSSGQAPGYEQYF
V: TRBV19
J: TRBJ2-7

CDR3: CASSQVNGGTYEQYF
V: TRBV4-1
J: TRBJ2-7

CDR3: CASHVNQGTSYEQYF
V: TRBV7-8
J: TRBJ2-7

CDR3: CASSTGVEGTEAFF
V: TRBV6-6
J: TRBJ1-1

CDR3: CSDAQGETQYF
V: TRBV29-1
J: TRBJ2-5